Below, 24 T cell receptor beta chains from the same sample are listed, as sequenced in a study of STAT5B mutations in CD4+ large granular lymphocyte leukemia. The protocol was immunoSEQ multiplex PCR, while the TCRdb copy is restricted to in-frame clones and leaves out a portion. The table records tens of thousands of clones, around 70% of them present only once. Source material: CD4+ T cells from blood buffy coats. Receptors originate from a human donor in good health.

This clone has a handful of counts. V and J are TRBV19 and TRBJ1-2; 7 bases fit TRBD1. Germline V gives CDR1 LNHDA, CDR2 SQIVND (reference sequence). This CDR3 has 15 residues. With 8 bases clipped from V and 4 bases from J, the junction kept 13 bases outside the gene matches. The CDR3 nucleotides read TGTGCCAGTCGCCCCGGGGACAGTCCTATCTATGGCTACACCTTC. Amino acids: CASRPGDSPIYGYTF.

The V and J genes are TRBV9 and TRBJ2-7; no firm D call. In germline, CDR1 is SGDLS, CDR2 YYNGEE. The length of the CDR3 is 15 residues. V lost 0 bases and J lost 2, with 12 bases in between. The CDR3 sequence: CASSVAPGFTYEQYF. The CDR3 DNA reads TGTGCCAGCAGCGTAGCTCCCGGATTTACCTACGAGCAGTACTTC.

The V call is TRBV6-6, the J call TRBJ2-6; D possibly corresponds to TRBD1 (6 bases). The CDR3 totals 15 residues. CDR1 and CDR2 from the germline V gene are MNHNY and SVGAGI (reference sequence). V was pared by 4 bases and J by 2 bases, with 9 bases between. The CDR3 DNA reads TGTGCCAGCAGTTCTGCAGGGGCTGGGGCCAACGTCCTGACTTTC. As protein: CASSSAGAGANVLTF.

The chain combines TRBV7-6 with TRBJ1-1, with TRBD1 matching 7 bases. Germline V gene data show CDR1 as SGHVS and CDR2 as FNYEAQ. The CDR3 is made up of 13 amino acids. V lost 4 bases, J lost 7 bases, and 6 bases stayed unmatched. CDR3 amino acids: CASSSTGENEAFF. The CDR3 nucleotides are TGTGCCAGCAGCTCAACAGGGGAGAATGAAGCTTTCTTT.

The V and J genes are TRBV15 and TRBJ2-1; D is unclear. The CDR3 has 15 amino acids. Germline loops: CDR1 LNHNV, CDR2 YYDKDF (reference sequence). The germline V and J ends were trimmed by 1 base and 6 bases, with 13 bases remaining between them. CDR3 protein: CATSRGRRAGNEQFF. The CDR3 DNA reads as TGTGCCACCAGCAGAGGTCGGCGAGCAGGCAATGAGCAGTTCTTC.

The V gene is TRBV2, the J gene TRBJ2-3, with 8 bases fitting TRBD2. With V trimmed by 4 bases and J by 6 bases, 15 bases remained unmatched. Germline-derived CDR1 and CDR2 are SNHLY and FYNNEI. This CDR3 is 17 amino acids long. The CDR3 DNA reads as TGTGCCAGCAGTGTTGAGAGAGCGGGAGTTACTTCGGATACGCAGTATTTT. Amino acid sequence: CASSVERAGVTSDTQYF. The full variable domain, rest sourced from reference TRBV2 and TRBJ2-3, is EPEVTQTPSHQVTQMGQEVILRCVPISNHLYFYWYRQILGQKVEFLVSFYNNEISEKSEIFDDQFSVERPDGSNFTLKIRSTKLEDSAMYFCASSVERAGVTSDTQYFGPGTRLTVL.

The chain joins TRBV11-3 to TRBJ1-1; D not certain. Germline CDR1 reads SGHNT; CDR2 reads YENEEA. V lost 1 base, J lost 3 bases, and 9 bases lay in between. This CDR3 has 14 residues. CDR3 sequence: CASSLVGVDTEAFF. Here the CDR3 DNA reads TGTGCCAGCAGCTTAGTTGGGGTAGACACTGAAGCTTTCTTT.

The rearrangement uses TRBV19 and TRBJ1-4; D is perhaps TRBD1 (5 bases). V lost 6 bases and J lost 7, with 6 bases in between. The length of the CDR3 is 11 residues. In germline, CDR1 is LNHDA, CDR2 SQIVND (reference sequence). The CDR3 DNA reads as TGTGCCAGTAGGCAGGGTGAAAAACTGTTTTTT. Encoded protein: CASRQGEKLFF.

The chain combines TRBV6-5 with TRBJ2-6; D unclear. The CDR3 covers 14 residues. Germline CDR1 and CDR2: MNHEY and SVGAGI. V lost 11 bases and J 1 base, leaving 12 bases between the germline ends. The CDR3 bases are TGTGCCGCCGCCCGACGTTCTGGGGCCAACGTCCTGACTTTC. Protein product: CAAARRSGANVLTF.

This rearrangement joins TRBV7-2 to TRBJ2-7; 12 bases are a match to TRBD2. Germline CDR1 and CDR2: SGHTA and FQGNSA. V shed 2 bases, J shed 7 bases, and the junction held 6 bases outside the gene matches. This CDR3 has 15 residues. CDR3 residues: CASSLRLAGVMEQYF. The CDR3 DNA reads as TGTGCCAGCAGCTTACGACTAGCGGGAGTCATGGAGCAGTACTTC. Drawing the rest from reference TRBV7-2 and TRBJ2-7, the complete variable domain is GAGVSQSPSNKVTEKGKDVELRCDPISGHTALYWYRQSLGQGLEFLIYFQGNSAPDKSGLPSDRFSAERTGGSVSTLTIQRTQQEDSAVYLCASSLRLAGVMEQYFGPGTRLTVT.

This chain joins TRBV19 and TRBJ2-7; 16 positions agree with TRBD2. V lost 5 bases and J lost 12; bases outside the gene matches: 7. The CDR3 runs 14 residues. Germline V gene sequence: CDR1 LNHDA, CDR2 SQIVND (reference sequence). The DNA of the CDR3 is TGTGCCAGTAGTCCGGGGACTAGCGGGAGGGATTCGTACTTC. As protein: CASSPGTSGRDSYF.

This clone was observed a handful of times. The V and J genes are TRBV27 and TRBJ2-5, with a tentative D call TRBD2 (6 bases). The CDR3 is 15 residues long. V lost 6 bases, J lost 1 base, and 15 bases lay in between. Germline V gene lookup returns CDR1 MNHEY and CDR2 SMNVEV (reference sequence). CDR3 sequence: CASRVNSGLQETQYF. DNA for the CDR3: TGTGCCAGCAGGGTAAACTCGGGACTCCAAGAGACCCAGTACTTC.

This chain uses TRBV10-3 with TRBJ1-3; D perhaps matches TRBD1 (5 bases). V was clipped by 5 bases and J by 0 bases, with 14 bases between them. Germline values: CDR1 ENHRY, CDR2 SYGVKD. The CDR3 has 16 residues. CDR3 in amino acids: CAISTGTLNSGNTIYF. CDR3 sequence (DNA): TGTGCCATCAGTACCGGGACCCTTAACTCTGGAAACACCATATATTTT.

The chain links TRBV9 to TRBJ1-2; D is unclear. CDR3 length: 13 residues. Looked up from germline, CDR1 is SGDLS and CDR2 is YYNGEE. Between the trimmed V and J ends, which lost 1 base and 4 bases, there was a span of 8 bases. CDR3 in amino acids: CASSVPGSYGYTF. The CDR3 nucleotides read TGTGCCAGCAGCGTACCAGGAAGCTATGGCTACACCTTC.

This clone has just one count. The rearrangement joins TRBV10-3 to TRBJ2-7, with D unresolved. V was clipped by 2 bases and J by 3 bases, with 8 bases between them. CDR1 is ENHRY, CDR2 SYGVKD, per germline. The CDR3 is 13 residues long. CDR3 sequence (DNA): TGTGCCATCAGTGAGCTTCGTCACTACGAGCAGTACTTC. Residues: CAISELRHYEQYF.

The V and J genes are TRBV6-6 and TRBJ2-7; D unclear. Germline lookup yields CDR1 MNHNY and CDR2 SVGAGI (reference sequence). Trimming removed 6 bases from V and 0 bases from J, with 15 bases in between. The CDR3 runs 15 residues. CDR3 in DNA: TGTGCCAGCAGGTCGGGCCTTCGAAGCTCCTACGAGCAGTACTTC. It specifies CASRSGLRSSYEQYF.

The chain couples TRBV7-2 to TRBJ2-5; D remains unclear. The CDR3 extends over 12 amino acids. Trimming removed 5 bases from V and 0 bases from J, with 4 bases in between. Germline loops: CDR1 SGHTA, CDR2 FQGNSA. The CDR3: CASSLYQETQYF. The CDR3 coding sequence is TGTGCCAGCAGCCTATACCAAGAGACCCAGTACTTC.

CDR3 loop: CAIRTSGGWEQYF. In DNA, the CDR3 is TGTGCCATCAGGACCAGCGGGGGTTGGGAGCAGTACTTC. V usage is TRBV10-3 and J usage is TRBJ2-7, with TRBD2 matching 8 bases. The CDR3 spans 13 residues. From germline, CDR1 is ENHRY and CDR2 SYGVKD. V trimming: 6 bases; J trimming: 7 bases; junction bases outside the gene matches: 8.

This clone was seen a single time. The genes are TRBV7-9 and TRBJ1-4, with D hard to call. The CDR3 is 15 residues long. Trimming took 2 bases from V and 5 from J, leaving 12 bases between them. Germline assignment: CDR1 SEHNR and CDR2 FQNEAQ (reference sequence). In DNA, the CDR3 is TGTGCCAGCAGCTTAACAAGCCGCCCAAATGAAAAACTGTTTTTT. Protein: CASSLTSRPNEKLFF.

For the CDR3, the DNA is TGTGCCATCAGCGGGGGGCTAGCGGGAGTGAACGGGGAGCTGTTTTTT. Its translation: CAISGGLAGVNGELFF. This chain links TRBV10-3 with TRBJ2-2, with 10 bases identical to TRBD2. V lost 6 bases to trimming and J lost 7 bases; unmatched junction nucleotides: 11. Germline loops: CDR1 ENHRY, CDR2 SYGVKD. The CDR3 contains 16 residues.

In its sample, this clone was seen a few times. This chain connects TRBV6-6 to TRBJ2-7; the match to TRBD1 covers 8 bases. Per the germline V gene, CDR1 is MNHNY and CDR2 is SVGAGI (reference sequence). The CDR3 spans 13 residues. The junction had 7 bases not matched to a gene; V was cut back by 6 bases and J by 6 bases. Here the CDR3 reads CASSLTTGVEQYF. The CDR3 DNA reads TGTGCCAGCAGCCTTACGACAGGGGTCGAGCAGTACTTC.

This chain links TRBV6-5 with TRBJ2-2; the match to TRBD1 covers 7 bases. V lost 6 bases to trimming and J lost 3 bases; unmatched junction nucleotides: 4. Germline V gene lookup returns CDR1 MNHEY and CDR2 SVGAGI. The CDR3 is 14 amino acids. For the CDR3, the DNA is TGTGCCAGCAGCAGACAGGGTTACACCGGGGAGCTGTTTTTT. Translation gives CASSRQGYTGELFF.

The chain employs TRBV5-4 and TRBJ2-1, with D unclear. The CDR3 is 13 amino acids. Germline V gene data show CDR1 as SGHNT and CDR2 as YYREEE (reference sequence). Deletions cut 0 bases from V and 5 bases from J, with 6 bases between. The CDR3 here is CASSLDINNEQFF. In nucleotides, the CDR3 is TGTGCCAGCAGCTTGGATATTAACAATGAGCAGTTCTTC.

The chain joins TRBV2 to TRBJ2-2, with D perhaps assigned TRBD1 or TRBD2 (5 bases each). Trimming took 7 bases from V and 2 from J, leaving 17 bases between them. The CDR3 is 16 residues long. Germline V gene lookup returns CDR1 SNHLY and CDR2 FYNNEI. CDR3 nucleotide sequence: TGTGCCAGCAAAATGGGGACCTCTAGAAACACCGGGGAGCTGTTTTTT. This gives the protein CASKMGTSRNTGELFF.